This T cell receptor (beta chain) derives from a study of T cell repertoires in cytomegalovirus infection. The ends lost 3 bases at V and 6 bases at J; junction bases unmatched: 5. This CDR3 spans 14 amino acids. This clonotype was recorded many times. TCRdb reprocessed the reads with MiXCR, giving one entry per CDR3 protein. The table includes around 270,000 distinct CDR3 sequences, approximately 9% detected once. The TCR originated in a human donor in good health (CMV status not recorded). Some clones in this sample may be carry-over from other donors' samples. The chain is built from TRBV12-3 or TRBV12-4 and TRBJ2-1, with 7 nucleotides matching TRBD2. Material for sequencing was PBMCs. The CDR3 sequence: CASSLWGGSNEQFF. CDR3 nucleotide sequence: TGTGCCAGCAGTTTGTGGGGGGGGAGCAATGAGCAGTTCTTC.